Sequencing of this T cell receptor beta chain was carried out in a study of T cell repertoires in cytomegalovirus infection. In the study overall: Epitope selection comprised recently identified HLA-C-restricted CMV epitopes and well-studied HLA-B-restricted CMV epitopes. Public TCR beta signature analysis indicated the presence of both CMV infection and matching HLA type.

As for this clonotype: Its antigen is not identified.

Study results and limitations: Accumulated public TCR beta family frequency recognized individuals carrying CMV together with the relevant HLA.

Each CDR3 protein is one row after TCRdb ran MiXCR on the reads. Counted here are roughly 730,000 distinct CDR3 sequences, around 32% occurring once; the ten biggest clones make up approximately 18%. The sequencing here drew on cultured PBMCs, taken from culture after CMV antigen stimulation. This sequence originates from a human donor in good health (CMV status not recorded). Some clones in this sample may be carry-over from other donors' samples.

The CDR3 loop reads CASSAAPRGYEQYF. CDR3 in DNA: TGTGCCAGCAGTGCGGCCCCCCGGGGATACGAGCAGTACTTC. V usage is TRBV6-1 and J usage is TRBJ2-7; a weak D match, TRBD2 (5 bases). The CDR3 length is 14 residues. V shed 4 bases and J shed 4 bases, with 14 bases lying between them. CDR1 and CDR2 from the germline V gene are MNHNS and SASEGT.